This T cell receptor beta chain originates from a study of cytomegalovirus exposure and HLA in healthy donors (dated by TCRdb to 2016 to 2017). About the investigation overall: According to an earlier analysis of 587 of the donors, 200 million or so T cells yielded 100 million or so unique TCR beta sequences and about 300 Gb of sequence data. An early release covering roughly 640 HLA-typed donors comprised about 310 gigabases of sequencing data and around 80 million unique TCR sequences. Of the approximately 400 genotyped donors, 81% fell in the genetic ancestry cluster associated with self-reported Caucasian donors. The study was designed to test whether signatures of past pathogen exposure could be identified by cataloging public T cell receptors. The T cell repertoires of 666 subjects were profiled by immunosequencing and related to cytomegalovirus serostatus. A separate validation cohort of roughly 130 different subjects was used in addition to the approximately 670-subject first cohort. To predict cytomegalovirus infection status, the study brought together high-throughput TCR immunosequencing, statistical association of individual TCRs with disease status, and machine learning. A later analysis re-examined previously published TCR beta repertoires from more than 650 donors and added high-resolution HLA genotyping to investigate patterns of TCR occurrence. Rather than using new phenotypic data, the later analysis identified candidate immune exposures from TCR beta sequences and from how often those sequences occurred across donors. In an earlier analysis of 550 to 700 of the donors, high-throughput TCR beta sequencing was used to judge whether each TCR beta V gene segment behaved as functional or pseudogenic. Donor age, sex, ethnicity and CMV serostatus were collected together with the repertoire data. A later genetic analysis used genome-wide SNP genotypes for about 65% of the roughly 700 donors, treating that subset as a discovery cohort. All discovery cohort repertoires had been generated on a single sequencing platform. HLA typing covered class I and class II loci at four-digit resolution. The number of typed donors differed by locus: about 629-630 for A, B, C, DRB1 and DQB1; some 540 for DQA1; approximately 600 for DPA1; and roughly 450 for DPB1. About five DR-DQ haplotypes were handled as single units for association and clustering, since linkage in the cohort was strong. On average, roughly 240,000 unique TCR beta nucleotide sequences were sequenced per donor among some 430 genotyped donors of the cohort, with around 19% of those sequences being non-productive. Summary of the overall study and its limitations: Linkage disequilibrium might explain the correlated functional status among segregating V segments, but an unknown experimental factor could not be ruled out. A later analysis found that most CMV-associated TCR beta chains appeared HLA-restricted, with HLA associations seemingly driven largely by CMV exposure. Compared with equally common non-associated chains, HLA-associated TCR beta chains in a later analysis were more clonally expanded and had lower generation probabilities. Immune exposure information for the cohort was limited to CMV serostatus. When HLA alleles, especially DR and DQ, strongly co-occurred, TCR associations were difficult to assign to individual alleles. Specific HLA alleles were associated with roughly 16,000 TCR beta sequences at a false discovery rate of 0.05 in a later analysis. The cohort was sequenced for TCR beta chains only, and without alpha or paired-chain data the features that could be detected were limited. A further reported finding was that TCR beta sequences accurately predicted the HLA-A and HLA-B alleles for most subjects in the first cohort. Fewer than 20 rarely observed V segments, including chromosome 9 orphons, were excluded from the earlier analysis of a few hundred of the donors because counts were too low. In a later analysis, several top co-occurrence clusters were reported to appear linked to parvovirus B19, influenza, CMV and Epstein-Barr virus. An association between a missense DCLRE1C variant and V-gene and J-gene trimming of TCR beta chains was found in a later genetic analysis and replicated in an independent cohort. A few of the identified cytomegalovirus-associated TCR beta chains were confirmed in vitro to be specific for cytomegalovirus antigens. Some IMGT-functional V segments, including TRBV6-2 and TRBV6-3, could not be told apart with the 87-base-pair reads, so those segments were excluded. A group of highly shared sequence variants was considered likely to be a technical artifact of the sequencing pipeline. The study listed 150 to 200 TCR beta chains as associated with cytomegalovirus. Across donors, most TCR sequences were observed very rarely, whereas some public TCRs were present in many individuals. Because HLA typing was missing for some donors at each locus, association tests included only the typed subset. A later genetic analysis reported fewer N-insertions in productive TCRs among donors in an Asian-associated ancestry cluster than the roughly 700-donor mean. The presence/absence analyses assumed that sequencing depth was roughly uniform across donors, and that assumption may not be true. It was suggested by the authors that the approach could potentially be generalized to other disease states and immunological phenotypes. Cytomegalovirus status was reported to be diagnosed by the classifier with high specificity and sensitivity in both the original and validation cohorts. An earlier analysis of around 600 of the donors showed that most TCR beta V segments appeared in productive rearrangements either about 87% or about 30% of the time, which broadly matched IMGT annotations. According to a later analysis, TCR association rates differed among HLA loci, with DRB1 alleles showing the most associated TCRs and HLA-C alleles showing the fewest.

The CDR3 holds 13 amino acids from the cysteine to the phenylalanine. The only DNA kept is the CDR3, 39 bases in frame from the first base. V loses 6 bases, J loses 5 bases, and the germline ends lie 13 bases apart. Taken from the germline V gene (reference sequence), the CDR1 and CDR2 loops are LNHDA and SQIVND. The cohort was made up of 650 to 700 healthy bone marrow donors. Cohort members were all nominally healthy when sampled, although unrecorded immune exposures were likely present. The donor tested CMV seronegative and was one of the 352 seronegative cohort members. A peripheral blood sample was collected from each donor, and TCR beta sequencing was performed on peripheral blood mononuclear cells. Genomic DNA extraction from the blood cell samples was performed with the Qiagen DNeasy Blood Extraction Kit. Note on this clone: Its antigen specificity is not known. Base-call qualities are not available, and no considerably larger clone is one nucleotide away.

Library preparation employed the immunoSEQ multiplex PCR assay. A mixture of 60 forward primers for TCR Vbeta segments and 13 reverse primers for TCR Jbeta segments was used in the multiplex PCR. The CDR3 region of rearranged TCR beta genes was amplified from genomic DNA with a multiplex PCR assay. Amplified TCR beta libraries were sequenced as 87-base-pair reads on the Illumina HiSeq System. The original methods were these. Across the roughly 640 repertoires, a later analysis counted approximately 83 million unique TCR beta chains, roughly 11 million of which were shared by at least two donors. To remove PCR and sequencing errors, raw reads were error-corrected and collapsed into unique sequences using a nearest-neighbor algorithm that merged closely related sequences. CDR3 sequences were aligned to IMGT reference sequences to assign V, D and J gene segments. For a sequence to be retained, at least a six-nucleotide match to both a V gene segment and a J gene segment was required. Rearrangements were classified as productive when the CDR3 lacked stop codons and remained in frame with V and J, and all other rearrangements were classified as non-productive. Following IMGT convention, CDR3 was defined as the stretch from the second conserved V-encoded cysteine to the conserved J-encoded phenylalanine. In an earlier analysis of more than 550 of the donors, sequences lacking an unambiguous match to a single V gene segment were excluded. An earlier analysis of fewer than 750 of the donors called V segments functional above 56.7% productive rearrangements and segregating when the between-donor standard deviation exceeded 5%. A statistical classification framework was built for diagnosing cytomegalovirus status from the catalog of TCR beta chain sequences. A later analysis assigned V and J genes by comparing TCR nucleotide sequences with IMGT/GENE-DB human TR gene sequences. A later analysis assigned CDR3 sequences and most-parsimonious VDJ recombination scenarios with the TCRdist pipeline. In a later analysis, each TCR beta chain was defined by its CDR3 amino acid sequence together with its V-gene family, and reads lacking a unique V-gene family were excluded. In a later analysis, nearly 600 highly shared, low-generation-probability nucleotide sequences were removed to address suspected cross-contamination and a sequencing artifact. For each public chain, a later analysis derived a clonal expansion index from normalized ranks of inferred template counts within each repertoire. In a later analysis, generation probabilities were computed using a VDJ recombination model fitted to out-of-frame rearrangements, and the results were checked against IGoR. A later analysis scored TCR-TCR, TCR-HLA and TCR-CMV co-occurrence with hypergeometric tests, applying a repertoire-size bias correction to TCR pairs. False discovery rates were estimated in a later analysis by permuting HLA or CMV assignments 20 times. In a later analysis, co-occurring TCRs were grouped using DBSCAN, and TCRdist sequence similarity was added for clustering within HLA-allele-positive subsets. Repertoires with fewer than 30,000 or more than 120,000 public chains were left out of co-occurrence clustering, as were about five repertoires with anomalous nucleotide sharing. TCRdb's version of the immuneACCESS table is confined to in-frame rearrangements and falls short of the full clone set. An unresolved V gene accounts for under half of the shortfall where checked; the remainder is of unknown origin. For V, J and clone size, that table is used; D and trimming come from the DNA. Counted in this sample were 150,000 to 200,000 clones; approximately 84% of them appeared once. The ten biggest clones cover less than 3.5% of the sample.

This sequence was found in a female donor in good health and CMV-seronegative. The chain links TRBV19 with TRBJ2-5; perhaps TRBD1 is the D gene, with 7 bases matching. The sequenced sample consisted of PBMCs. The CDR3 region reads CASRGRGEETQYF. The DNA sequence is TGTGCCAGTAGGGGCAGGGGGGAGGAGACCCAGTACTTC.